This is a list of T cell receptor beta chains from one sample in a study of blood T cell repertoires in COVID-19. Sequencing used immunoSEQ multiplex PCR; TCRdb keeps in-frame clones, though not all of them. Counted here are 250,000 to 300,000 clones, about 86% occurring once; the ten biggest clones make up 5.7%. The sample consisted of peripheral blood. These receptors all stem from a man older than 75 with acute or convalescent COVID-19. CDR3s include the opening cysteine and the closing phenylalanine or tryptophan. D genes are given only for firm matches. Only part of the rows carry a size: once, few, many, or a class if the clone is expanded.

. | TRBJ2-1 | TRBV24-1 | . | TGTGCCACCAGTGATACGACTAGTTCCTACAATGAGCAGTTCTTC | CATSDTTSSYNEQFF
. | TRBJ1-3 | TRBV30 | . | TGTGCCTGGAGTGGAACGCCACTAACTGGAAACACCATATATTTT | CAWSGTPLTGNTIYF
. | TRBJ2-3 | TRBV5-1 | TRBD2 | TGCGCCAGCAGCTTGCTTAGCGGGGGTGCCGATACGCAGTATTTT | CASSLLSGGADTQYF
. | TRBJ1-2 | TRBV7-7 | . | TGTGCTAGCAGCTTATGGGGCAGGGGAATTATTGACTATGGCTACACCTTC | CASSLWGRGIIDYGYTF
. | TRBJ2-5 | TRBV5-1 | . | TGCGCCAGCAGCGTTCGTGGGGGCCAGGAGACCCAGTACTTC | CASSVRGGQETQYF
. | TRBJ1-5 | TRBV3-1/TRBV3-2 | . | TGTGCCAGCAGCCATCCCCGTGGTAGGCAGGGCTATAGCAATCAGCCCCAGCATTTT | CASSHPRGRQGYSNQPQHF
. | TRBJ1-1 | TRBV3-1/TRBV3-2 | . | TGTGCCAGCAGCCGTAAGCCGAACACTGAAGCTTTCTTT | CASSRKPNTEAFF
. | TRBJ1-2 | TRBV29-1 | TRBD1 | TGCAGCGTTGTGAGACAGGGAGTAGGTGGCTACACCTTC | CSVVRQGVGGYTF
. | TRBJ1-5 | TRBV10-3 | TRBD1 | TGTGCCATCAGTGCGACAGGGGCGAATCAGCCCCAGCATTTT | CAISATGANQPQHF
. | TRBJ2-5 | TRBV24-1 | TRBD2 | TGTGCCACCCAGCGGAGCGGGGTTGGAGAGACCCAGTACTTC | CATQRSGVGETQYF
. | TRBJ2-1 | TRBV7-9 | TRBD2 | TGTGCCAGCAGCTTTCCTACTAGCGGGGCCTACAATGAGCAGTTCTTC | CASSFPTSGAYNEQFF
. | TRBJ2-3 | TRBV9 | TRBD2 | TGTGCCAGCAGCGTAGTTCTAGCGGGGGGCACAGATACGCAGTATTTT | CASSVVLAGGTDTQYF
. | TRBJ1-2 | TRBV6-4 | . | TGTGCCAGCAGTGACTCAAACAGGCACTATGGCTACACCTTC | CASSDSNRHYGYTF
. | TRBJ2-1 | TRBV4-2 | TRBD2 | TGTGCCAGCAGCGAGGCGGGGGGTCAGGGGTATGAGCAGTTCTTC | CASSEAGGQGYEQFF
. | TRBJ1-5 | TRBV6-5 | . | TGTGCCAGCAGTCCCTCCCCAGGGGCAGGACAGCCCCAGCATTTT | CASSPSPGAGQPQHF
. | TRBJ2-7 | TRBV2 | . | TGTGCCAGCGGGGTCGGGGGGACAATCTACGAGCAGTACTTC | CASGVGGTIYEQYF
few | TRBJ2-1 | TRBV7-2 | TRBD2 | TGTGCCAGCAGCTTAGCGACTAGCGGGAGTTTCAATGAGCAGTTCTTC | CASSLATSGSFNEQFF
. | TRBJ2-7 | TRBV5-1 | . | TGCGCCAGCAGCCAATATGGTAGCGGCTACGAGCAGTACTTC | CASSQYGSGYEQYF
once | TRBJ1-2 | TRBV3-1/TRBV3-2 | . | TGTGCCAGCAGCCAACTTCCGGGGTCCCCATATGGCTACACCTTC | CASSQLPGSPYGYTF
. | TRBJ1-2 | TRBV6-5 | TRBD1 | TGTGCCAGCAGTTCGGGACAGGGCTACACCTTC | CASSSGQGYTF
. | TRBJ1-3 | TRBV19 | TRBD1 | TGTGCCAGTATTGCGGACAGGGGAAGTGGGAACACCATATATTTT | CASIADRGSGNTIYF
. | TRBJ1-4 | TRBV19 | . | TGTGCCAGTAGTATCATAGGGGTTAATGAAAAACTGTTTTTT | CASSIIGVNEKLFF
. | TRBJ1-2 | TRBV6-5 | TRBD1 | TGTGCCAGCAGTTACTCGGGGACAGGGGGCGGCTATGGCTACACCTTC | CASSYSGTGGGYGYTF
. | TRBJ1-2 | TRBV30 | TRBD1 | TGTGCCTGGGGCGACAGGGGGGATGGCTACACCTTC | CAWGDRGDGYTF
. | TRBJ2-1 | TRBV5-1 | . | TGCGCCAGCTCCCCGGGAGCGCTGAGGGATGAGCAGTTCTTC | CASSPGALRDEQFF
. | TRBJ2-3 | TRBV3-1/TRBV3-2 | . | TGTGCCAGCAGCCAATACGAGGAGAGTACGCAGTATTTT | CASSQYEESTQYF
. | TRBJ2-2 | TRBV6-5 | TRBD1 | TGTGCCAGCAGCACAGGGGACGCGAACACCGGGGAGCTGTTTTTT | CASSTGDANTGELFF
once | TRBJ2-1 | TRBV9 | TRBD1 | TGTGCCAGCAGCGTTGACGGACAGGGTCCATCTAGGCAGTTCTTC | CASSVDGQGPSRQFF
. | TRBJ2-3 | TRBV12-5 | . | TGTGCTAGTGGAAAACACAGGGATCCATTGCGATACACAGATACGCAGTATTTT | CASGKHRDPLRYTDTQYF
. | TRBJ2-4 | TRBV5-8 | TRBD2 | TGTGCCAGCAGCGCGGGGGGGGCCAAAAACATTCAGTACTTC | CASSAGGAKNIQYF